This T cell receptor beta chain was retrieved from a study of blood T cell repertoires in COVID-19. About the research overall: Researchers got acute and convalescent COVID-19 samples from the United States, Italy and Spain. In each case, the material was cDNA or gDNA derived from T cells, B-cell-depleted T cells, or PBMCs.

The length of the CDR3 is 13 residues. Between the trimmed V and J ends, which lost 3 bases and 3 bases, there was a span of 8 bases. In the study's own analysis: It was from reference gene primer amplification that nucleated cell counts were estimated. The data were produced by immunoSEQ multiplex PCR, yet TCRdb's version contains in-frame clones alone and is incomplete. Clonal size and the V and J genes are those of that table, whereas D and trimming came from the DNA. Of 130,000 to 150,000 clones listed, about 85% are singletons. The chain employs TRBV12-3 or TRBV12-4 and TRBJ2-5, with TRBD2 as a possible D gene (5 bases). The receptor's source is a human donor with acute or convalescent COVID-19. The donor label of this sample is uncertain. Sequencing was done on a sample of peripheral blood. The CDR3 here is CASSLGVEETQYF. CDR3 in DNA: TGTGCCAGCAGTTTGGGAGTTGAAGAGACCCAGTACTTC.